This T cell receptor (beta chain) comes out of a study of CD8+ T cells in alopecia areata. Study outcomes and limitations: Higher clonality and more expanded CD8+ clones appeared in lesional than normal scalp. Patients shared TCRs less clearly than mice did, possibly for HLA-related reasons. Scalp repertoires also include resident alphabeta T cells from normal skin.

Isolated RNA was reverse transcribed into cDNA used as the sequencing template. Here immunoSEQ multiplex PCR was the method, and the copy in TCRdb shows in-frame clones only, minus some. The data contain 120,000 or so clones, around 45% of them singletons. About this clone itself: Its antigen is unidentified.

Specimens obtained from alopecia areata patients comprised lesional scalp punch biopsies and peripheral blood. With 4 bases removed from V and 5 bases from J, the gap between germline ends came to 14 bases. This CDR3 is built from 14 residues. Germline CDR1 reads MNHEY; CDR2 reads SMNVEV (reference sequence). The source is a human donor with alopecia areata. The sample taken for sequencing was NKG2D-low CD8+ T cells sorted from blood. The chain carries TRBV27 and TRBJ1-2; tentative D call: TRBD1 (5 bases). The CDR3: CASSSGLQAYGYTF. DNA of the CDR3: TGTGCCAGCAGTTCGGGGTTACAGGCGTATGGCTACACCTTC.